This T cell receptor (beta chain) was sequenced for a study of cytomegalovirus exposure and HLA in healthy donors. Notes on the study in general: In a later analysis, V- and J-gene trimming of beta chains associated with a DCLRE1C missense variant, replicated independently.

This clone occurred a few times. The antigen remains unidentified. J lost 7 bases, V lost 7 bases, and 12 bases had no gene match. The CDR3 is 15 residues long. Germline V lookup: CDR1 SGHTA, CDR2 FQGNSA. The study ran its PCR with 60 Vbeta and 13 Jbeta primers. Using immunoSEQ multiplex PCR, the repertoire was profiled, and TCRdb retains in-frame clones only, with some absent. The data hold 100,000 or so clones, with about 70% observed a single time. The V and J genes are TRBV7-2 and TRBJ2-1, with 8 bases that match TRBD2. Sample: PBMCs. The origin of this receptor is a human donor in good health. DNA of the CDR3: TGTGCCAGCACCCCCGGGCGGGGGGCCTTGAATGAGCAGTTCTTC. This sequence encodes CASTPGRGALNEQFF.